The subject of this entry is one T cell receptor (beta chain). The target antigen is unknown. TCRdb independently ran MiXCR on the 5' RACE reads; one entry per CDR3 protein. Here the sample spans around 1.7 million distinct CDR3 sequences, less than 35% being singletons. The data are from a study of identical twins. Findings of the study overall: Zero-insertion analyses might be partly confounded by invariant T cells like MAIT and iNKT. Excess sharing between twins was weaker in beta out-of-frame sequences. There was more out-of-frame TCR alpha sharing in monozygotic twins than models estimated. Memory repertoires showed no such pattern, whereas abundant cord blood beta clonotypes carried fewer insertions.

The CDR3 runs to 18 residues. Germline-derived CDR1 and CDR2 are SEHNR and FQNEAQ (reference sequence). Sequenced input: cord blood. The chain couples TRBV7-9 to TRBJ2-4; D is undetermined. The better agreement between TRBJ2-7 and the DNA end casts doubt on the J call. This TCR came from a newborn girl in good health. The CDR3, as DNA: TGTGCCAGCAGCTTAGTATTCTCCGGGCAGAAGCCCTCCTACGAGCAGTACTTC. Translating gives CASSLVFSGQKPSYEQYF.